Listed here is a single TCR beta chain. Its matching antigen is unknown. This record belongs to a study of cytomegalovirus exposure and HLA in healthy donors. Study results and limitations: Across donors, most TCRs were seen rarely, yet some public ones were widespread. First-cohort TCR clusters were later found to tend to co-occur in the 120 or so validation repertoires.

The method was immunoSEQ multiplex PCR; TCRdb's version includes in-frame clones alone and lacks a portion of them. The data contain around 150,000 clones, approximately 90% of them singletons. This CDR3 is built from 15 residues. Germline assignment: CDR1 LGHNA and CDR2 YSLEER. V lost 1 base, J lost 2 bases, and 9 bases lay in between. The chain couples TRBV4-3 to TRBJ1-5, with D perhaps matching TRBD1 (5 bases). This clonotype originated in a man younger than 30 in good health and CMV-seronegative. Sequencing was performed on PBMCs. This CDR3 reads CASSQAWGGNQPQHF. The CDR3 nucleotides are TGCGCCAGCAGCCAAGCTTGGGGCGGCAATCAGCCCCAGCATTTT.